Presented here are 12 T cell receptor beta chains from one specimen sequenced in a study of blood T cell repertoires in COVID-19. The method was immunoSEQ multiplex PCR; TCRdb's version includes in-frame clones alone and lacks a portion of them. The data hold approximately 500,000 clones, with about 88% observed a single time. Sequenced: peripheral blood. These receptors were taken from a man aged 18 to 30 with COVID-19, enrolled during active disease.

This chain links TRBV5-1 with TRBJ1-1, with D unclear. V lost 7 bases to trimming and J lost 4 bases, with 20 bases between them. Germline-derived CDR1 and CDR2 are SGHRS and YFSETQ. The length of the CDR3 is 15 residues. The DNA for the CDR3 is TGCGCCAGCTCTGGAGGCGACGGTGCGACCACTGAAGCTTTCTTT. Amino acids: CASSGGDGATTEAFF.

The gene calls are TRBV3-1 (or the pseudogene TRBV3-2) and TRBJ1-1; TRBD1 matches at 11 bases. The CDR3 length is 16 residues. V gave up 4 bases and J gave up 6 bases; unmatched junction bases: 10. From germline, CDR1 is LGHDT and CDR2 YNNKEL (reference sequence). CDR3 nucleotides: TGTGCCAGCAGCCCCTCAGGACGGGACAGGGGGTCTGAAGCTTTCTTT. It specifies CASSPSGRDRGSEAFF.

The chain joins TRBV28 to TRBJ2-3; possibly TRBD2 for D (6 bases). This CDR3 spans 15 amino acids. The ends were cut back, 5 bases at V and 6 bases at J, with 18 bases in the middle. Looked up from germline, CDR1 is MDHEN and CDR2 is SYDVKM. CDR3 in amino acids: CASSPAGFTSDTQYF. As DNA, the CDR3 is TGTGCCAGCAGTCCGGCGGGGTTCACGTCCGATACGCAGTATTTT.

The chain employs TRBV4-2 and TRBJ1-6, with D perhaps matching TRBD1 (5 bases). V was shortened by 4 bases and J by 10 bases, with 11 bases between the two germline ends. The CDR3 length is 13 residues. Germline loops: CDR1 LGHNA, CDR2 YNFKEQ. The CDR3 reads CASSPTKGSPLHF. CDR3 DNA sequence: TGTGCCAGCAGCCCGACGAAGGGGTCACCCCTCCACTTT.

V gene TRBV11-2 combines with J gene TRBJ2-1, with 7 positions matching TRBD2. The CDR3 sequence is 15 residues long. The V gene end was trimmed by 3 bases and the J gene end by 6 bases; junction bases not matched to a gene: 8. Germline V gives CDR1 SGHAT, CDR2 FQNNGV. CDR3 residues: CASSFGGGASNEQFF. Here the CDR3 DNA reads TGTGCCAGCAGCTTCGGCGGGGGAGCTTCCAATGAGCAGTTCTTC.

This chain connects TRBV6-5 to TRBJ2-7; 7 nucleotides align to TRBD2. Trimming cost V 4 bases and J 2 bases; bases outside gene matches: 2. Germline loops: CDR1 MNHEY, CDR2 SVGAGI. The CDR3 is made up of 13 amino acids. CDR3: CASSSRGAYEQYF. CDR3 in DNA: TGTGCCAGCAGTTCACGGGGGGCCTACGAGCAGTACTTC.

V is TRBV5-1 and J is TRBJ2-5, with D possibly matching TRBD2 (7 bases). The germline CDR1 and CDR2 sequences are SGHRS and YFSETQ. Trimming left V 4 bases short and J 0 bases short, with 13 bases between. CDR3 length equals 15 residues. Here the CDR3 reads CASSGGDKYQETQYF. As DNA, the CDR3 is TGCGCCAGCAGCGGGGGGGACAAGTACCAAGAGACCCAGTACTTC.

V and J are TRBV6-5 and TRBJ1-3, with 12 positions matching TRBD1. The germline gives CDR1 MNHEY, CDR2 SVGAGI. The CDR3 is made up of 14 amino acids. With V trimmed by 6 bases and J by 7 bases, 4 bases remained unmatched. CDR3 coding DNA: TGTGCCAGCAGATTGGGACAGGGGGCGAACACCATATATTTT. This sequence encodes CASRLGQGANTIYF.

CDR3 loop: CASSQGSLATGELFF. In nucleotides, the CDR3 is TGTGCCAGCAGCCAAGGGTCTCTAGCCACCGGGGAGCTGTTTTTT. The chain has TRBV3-1 (or the pseudogene TRBV3-2) and TRBJ2-2; D is perhaps TRBD2 (5 bases). V shed 1 base and J shed 4 bases, with 10 bases lying between them. This CDR3 has 15 residues. Germline V gene data show CDR1 as LGHDT and CDR2 as YNNKEL (reference sequence).

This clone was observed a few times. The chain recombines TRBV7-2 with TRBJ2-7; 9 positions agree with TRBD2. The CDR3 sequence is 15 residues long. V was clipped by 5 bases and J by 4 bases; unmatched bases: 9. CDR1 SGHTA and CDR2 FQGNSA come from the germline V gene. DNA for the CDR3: TGTGCCAGCAGCCCTATAGCGGGGGCCCCATACGAGCAGTACTTC. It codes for CASSPIAGAPYEQYF.

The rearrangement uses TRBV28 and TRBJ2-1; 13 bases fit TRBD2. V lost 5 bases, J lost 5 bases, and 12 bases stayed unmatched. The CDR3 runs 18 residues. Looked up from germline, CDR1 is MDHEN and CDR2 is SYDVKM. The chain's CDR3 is CASSPVPGLAGVDNEQFF. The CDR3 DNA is TGTGCCAGCAGTCCCGTCCCAGGACTAGCGGGAGTGGACAATGAGCAGTTCTTC.

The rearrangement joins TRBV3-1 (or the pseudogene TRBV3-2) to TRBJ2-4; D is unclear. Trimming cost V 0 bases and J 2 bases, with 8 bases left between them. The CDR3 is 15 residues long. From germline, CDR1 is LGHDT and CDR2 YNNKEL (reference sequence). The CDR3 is CASSQDPRPKNIQYF. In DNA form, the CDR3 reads TGTGCCAGCAGCCAAGATCCGAGGCCCAAAAACATTCAGTACTTC.